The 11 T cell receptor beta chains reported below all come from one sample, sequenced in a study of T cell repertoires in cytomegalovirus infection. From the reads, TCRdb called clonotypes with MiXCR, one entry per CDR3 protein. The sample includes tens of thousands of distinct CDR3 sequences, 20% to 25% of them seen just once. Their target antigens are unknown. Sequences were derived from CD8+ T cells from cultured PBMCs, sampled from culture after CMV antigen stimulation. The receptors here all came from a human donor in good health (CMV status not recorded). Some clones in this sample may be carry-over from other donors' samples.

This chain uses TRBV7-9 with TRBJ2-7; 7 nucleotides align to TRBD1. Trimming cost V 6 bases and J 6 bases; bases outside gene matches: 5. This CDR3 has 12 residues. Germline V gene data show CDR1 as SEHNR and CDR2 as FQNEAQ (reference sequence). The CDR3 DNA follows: TGTGCCAGCAGTCAGACAGGGATCGAGCAGTACTTC. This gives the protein CASSQTGIEQYF.

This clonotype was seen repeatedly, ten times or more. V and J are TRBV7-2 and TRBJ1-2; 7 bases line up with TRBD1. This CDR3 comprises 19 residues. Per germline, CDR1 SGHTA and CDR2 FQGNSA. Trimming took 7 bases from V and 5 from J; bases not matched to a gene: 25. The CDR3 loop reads CASNLLEGGRPGWLYGYTF. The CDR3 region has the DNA TGTGCCAGCAACCTACTGGAAGGGGGCCGTCCTGGCTGGCTTTATGGCTACACCTTC.

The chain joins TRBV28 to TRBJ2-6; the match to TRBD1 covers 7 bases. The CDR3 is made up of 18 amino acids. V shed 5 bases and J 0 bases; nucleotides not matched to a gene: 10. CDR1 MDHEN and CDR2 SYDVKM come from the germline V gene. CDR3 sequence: CASSPSDRAISGANVLTF. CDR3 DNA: TGTGCCAGCAGTCCCTCTGACAGGGCAATCTCTGGGGCCAACGTCCTGACTTTC.

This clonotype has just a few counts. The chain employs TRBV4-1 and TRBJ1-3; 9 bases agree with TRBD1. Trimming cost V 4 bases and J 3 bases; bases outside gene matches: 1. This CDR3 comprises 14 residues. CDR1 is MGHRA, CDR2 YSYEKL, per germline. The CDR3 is CASSLTGGGNTIYF. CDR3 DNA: TGCGCCAGCAGCCTGACAGGGGGTGGAAACACCATATATTTT.

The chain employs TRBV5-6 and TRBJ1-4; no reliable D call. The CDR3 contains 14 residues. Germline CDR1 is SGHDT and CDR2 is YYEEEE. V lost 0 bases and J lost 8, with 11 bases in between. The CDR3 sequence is CASSLGRRWEKLFF. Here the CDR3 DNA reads TGTGCCAGCAGCTTGGGTCGACGTTGGGAAAAACTGTTTTTT.

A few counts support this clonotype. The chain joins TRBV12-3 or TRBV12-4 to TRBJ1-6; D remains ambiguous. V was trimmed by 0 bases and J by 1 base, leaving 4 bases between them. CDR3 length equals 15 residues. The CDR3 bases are TGTGCCAGCAGTTTAGCGCTATCCTATAATTCACCCCTCCACTTT. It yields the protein CASSLALSYNSPLHF.

CDR3: CASSLGLFSYEQYF. The CDR3 DNA follows: TGTGCCAGCAGCTTAGGCCTTTTCTCCTACGAGCAGTACTTC. The chain couples TRBV7-6 to TRBJ2-7; D is ambiguous. Germline V gene sequence: CDR1 SGHVS, CDR2 FNYEAQ. Trimming shortened V by 1 base and J by 0 bases, and 7 bases separated the two germline ends. This CDR3 contains 14 residues. Looking up the rest from reference TRBV7-6 and TRBJ2-7 gives the full variable domain: GAGVSQSPRYKVTKRGQDVALRCDPISGHVSLYWYRQALGQGPEFLTYFNYEAQQDKSGLPNDRFSAERPEGSISTLTIQRTEQRDSAMYRCASSLGLFSYEQYFGPGTRLTVT.

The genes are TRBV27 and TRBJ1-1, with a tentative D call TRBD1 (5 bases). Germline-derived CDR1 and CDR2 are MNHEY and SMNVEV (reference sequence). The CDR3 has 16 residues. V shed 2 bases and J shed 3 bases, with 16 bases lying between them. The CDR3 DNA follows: TGTGCCAGCAGTTTAAGGTTTGGGGTAGGGGACACTGAAGCTTTCTTT. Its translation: CASSLRFGVGDTEAFF.

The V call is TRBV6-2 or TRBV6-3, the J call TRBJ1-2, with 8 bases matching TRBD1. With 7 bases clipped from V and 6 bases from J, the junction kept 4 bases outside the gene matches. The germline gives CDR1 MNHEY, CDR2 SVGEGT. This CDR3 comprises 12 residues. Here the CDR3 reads CASNAGGDGYTF. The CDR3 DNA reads TGTGCCAGCAATGCAGGGGGCGATGGCTACACCTTC.

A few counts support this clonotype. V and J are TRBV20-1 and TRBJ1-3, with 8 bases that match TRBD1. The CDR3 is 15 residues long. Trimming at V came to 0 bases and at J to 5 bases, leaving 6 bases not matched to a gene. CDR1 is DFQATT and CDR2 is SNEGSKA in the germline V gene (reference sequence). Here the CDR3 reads CSARDRGQGRNTIYF. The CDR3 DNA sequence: TGCAGTGCTAGAGATCGCGGACAGGGTAGAAACACCATATATTTT.

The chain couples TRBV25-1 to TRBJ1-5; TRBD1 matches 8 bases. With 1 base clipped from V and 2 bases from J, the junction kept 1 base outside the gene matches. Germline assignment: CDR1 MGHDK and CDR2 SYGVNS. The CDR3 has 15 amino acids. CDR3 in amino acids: CASSESGGGNQPQHF. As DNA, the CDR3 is TGTGCCAGCAGTGAATCAGGGGGCGGCAATCAGCCCCAGCATTTT.